This T cell receptor beta chain stems from a study of T cell responses to AZD1222 COVID-19 vaccine. The J segment lost 1 base and the V segment lost 6 bases, leaving 4 bases of the junction unmatched. This CDR3 has 15 amino acids. The germline gives CDR1 SNHLY, CDR2 FYNNEI. Concerning this clone itself: The antigen remains unidentified.

The method was immunoSEQ multiplex PCR; TCRdb's version includes in-frame clones alone and lacks a portion of them. The table has 55,000 to 70,000 clones, 65% to 80% seen once. Study-wide points: Recipients of AZD1222 seropositive at baseline numbered only 6 or 7. Clonal diversity was possibly underestimated; the donors were predominantly white British and more often female. Dominant at 160-218 and 743-854, vaccine-associated CD4 TCRs also spanned spike. Repertoire sampling occurred only after the peak T cell response.

V usage is TRBV2 and J usage is TRBJ2-5; 11 nucleotides agree with TRBD2. This TCR was recovered from an adult in good health. This material consisted of peripheral blood, taken on day 0 of AZD1222 vaccination. The CDR3 sequence: CASSRLAGSQETQYF. CDR3 DNA: TGTGCCAGCAGCCGACTAGCGGGGAGCCAAGAGACCCAGTACTTC. The full variable domain, completed using reference TRBV2 and TRBJ2-5, is EPEVTQTPSHQVTQMGQEVILRCVPISNHLYFYWYRQILGQKVEFLVSFYNNEISEKSEIFDDQFSVERPDGSNFTLKIRSTKLEDSAMYFCASSRLAGSQETQYFGPGTRLLVL.